A single sample is the source of the 21 T cell receptor beta chains below, sequenced in a study of vaccination and CD4 T cells after COVID-19. Sequencing of the DNA from cultured CD4+ T cells was carried out with the Oncomine TCR Beta short-read assay. Using the QIAamp micro DNA kit, genomic DNA was extracted from the CD4+ T cells that had been cultured. TCRdb processed the PCR reads anew with MiXCR; each CDR3 protein has one entry. The data contain around 10,000 distinct CDR3 sequences, 32% of them seen just once; the ten biggest clones take up 11% to 15%. Regarding treatment: roughly 10-day PBMC culture with coronavirus spike peptide pools or control peptides (ViraFEST assay). The unexposed donor gave CD4+ T cells before the COVID-19 pandemic (2011-2018). Their target antigens are unknown. Sequencing input: CD4+ T cells from blood, cultured in vitro. Source of these receptors: a human donor in good health.

The chain uses TRBV25-1 and TRBJ2-7; D is unclear. Per germline, CDR1 MGHDK and CDR2 SYGVNS. Trimming removed 1 base at V and 7 bases at J, with 11 bases between. This CDR3 contains 13 residues. The CDR3: CASSELANSEQYF. The CDR3 DNA follows: TGTGCCAGCAGTGAATTGGCTAATTCAGAGCAGTACTTC.

This clonotype has more than one count but fewer than ten. The chain has TRBV30 and TRBJ2-1, with 9 bases that match TRBD2. Germline CDR1 is GTSNPN and CDR2 is SVGIG (reference sequence). Unmatched junction bases numbered 4, after V lost 5 bases and J lost 2 bases. The length of the CDR3 is 14 residues. In DNA, the CDR3 is TGTGCCTGGGTTCGGACTAGCGCCTACAATGAGCAGTTCTTC. Protein: CAWVRTSAYNEQFF.

The chain combines TRBV7-3 with TRBJ1-1; D gene unclear. This CDR3 has 14 residues. Germline-derived CDR1 and CDR2 are SGHTA and FQGTGA. Trimming took off 9 bases at V and 1 base at J, with 15 bases between the two ends. The CDR3 sequence: CASARQASNTEAFF. The CDR3 DNA reads as TGTGCCAGTGCGAGACAAGCCTCGAACACTGAAGCTTTCTTT.

With regard to this clonotype: Sequence at one end of the junction differs from germline and may be a read error. The chain has TRBV20-1 and TRBJ2-7, with TRBD1 matching 12 bases. This CDR3 is 18 amino acids long. CDR1 DFQATT and CDR2 SNEGSKA come from the germline V gene (reference sequence). In nucleotides, the CDR3 is TGCAATGCTAGAGCCCTACCGGGACAGGGGGCTCCCTCCTACGAGCAGTACTTC. Its translation: CNARALPGQGAPSYEQYF.

The rearrangement links TRBV27 to TRBJ2-7; either TRBD1 or TRBD2 may fit D (5 bases each). CDR1 is MNHEY, CDR2 SMNVEV, per germline (reference sequence). This CDR3 contains 15 residues. V lost 5 bases and J lost 1, with 15 bases in between. The CDR3, as DNA: TGTGCCAGCAGTAGTCCGGGAACAGGATCCTACGAGCAGTACTTC. Protein product: CASSSPGTGSYEQYF.

This clonotype was seen a few times. The J gene is TRBJ2-3, the V gene TRBV7-2, with D unclear. The CDR3 consists of 14 residues. Looked up from germline, CDR1 is SGHTA and CDR2 is FQGNSA. The germline V and J ends were trimmed by 5 bases and 8 bases, with 17 bases remaining between them. The CDR3 DNA is TGTGCCAGCAGCGAAACATTCCACCAGAGTACGCAGTATTTT. Translated, it gives CASSETFHQSTQYF. Variable domain in full (rest from reference TRBV7-2 and TRBJ2-3): GAGVSQSPSNKVTEKGKDVELRCDPISGHTALYWYRQSLGQGLEFLIYFQGNSAPDKSGLPSDRFSAERTGGSVSTLTIQRTQQEDSAVYLCASSETFHQSTQYFGPGTRLTVL.

This clonotype was seen a handful of times. The chain recombines TRBV20-1 with TRBJ2-3, with 10 bases that match TRBD2. This CDR3 region has 14 residues. CDR1 is DFQATT and CDR2 is SNEGSKA in the germline V gene (reference sequence). Trimming cost V 2 bases and J 8 bases; bases outside gene matches: 7. In nucleotides, the CDR3 is TGCAGTGCTAGACTAGCGGGAGTGCAGGGTACGCAGTATTTT. It encodes CSARLAGVQGTQYF.

The V and J genes are TRBV2 and TRBJ2-3; 7 nucleotides agree with TRBD2. Trimming took 6 bases from V and 0 from J; bases not matched to a gene: 6. Germline loops: CDR1 SNHLY, CDR2 FYNNEI. The CDR3 totals 15 residues. CDR3 sequence: CASRGLVISTDTQYF. CDR3 DNA sequence: TGTGCCAGCAGAGGACTAGTTATTAGCACAGATACGCAGTATTTT.

The rearrangement uses TRBV12-3 or TRBV12-4 and TRBJ2-3; TRBD2 aligns across 12 bases. V lost 4 bases, J lost 4 bases, and 6 bases stayed unmatched. This CDR3 spans 16 amino acids. CDR3 DNA sequence: TGTGCCAGCAGTTATCTAGCGGGAGGGCCGGCAGATACGCAGTATTTT. The encoded protein is CASSYLAGGPADTQYF.

V and J are TRBV27 and TRBJ1-6, with D maybe TRBD1 (5 bases). The germline V gene has CDR1 MNHEY and CDR2 SMNVEV (reference sequence). The CDR3 is 16 residues long. Trimming pared 5 bases from V and 6 bases from J, leaving 17 bases between. This CDR3 is CASSPARGPINSPLHF. As DNA, the CDR3 is TGTGCCAGCAGTCCCGCCCGGGGCCCAATTAATTCACCCCTCCACTTT.

On this clonotype itself: Relative to the germline gene, one junction end is altered; a read error may explain this. The rearrangement links TRBV19 to TRBJ2-3, with D tentatively TRBD2 (5 bases). This CDR3 is built from 17 residues. Germline CDR1 and CDR2: LNHDA and SQIVND (reference sequence). As DNA, the CDR3 is TGTGCCAGTAGTCGGAGTTCTAGCAGAAGCAGCACAGATATGCAGTATTTT. Its protein product is CASSRSSSRSSTDMQYF.

The genes are TRBV28 and TRBJ2-7; perhaps TRBD2 as D (5 bases). Germline V gene data show CDR1 as MDHEN and CDR2 as SYDVKM. Deletions cut 5 bases from V and 3 bases from J, with 14 bases between. The CDR3 is made up of 14 amino acids. CDR3 nucleotides: TGTGCCAGCAGTAGCGGAGTCGGTTTCTACGAGCAGTACTTC. It translates to CASSSGVGFYEQYF.

The V and J genes are TRBV28 and TRBJ2-7; TRBD1 matches at 10 bases. The CDR3 is made up of 14 amino acids. V gave up 6 bases and J gave up 0 bases; unmatched junction bases: 2. CDR1 and CDR2 from the germline V gene are MDHEN and SYDVKM. The CDR3 sequence is CASSRTGGSYEQYF. CDR3 nucleotide sequence: TGTGCCAGCAGCCGGACAGGGGGCTCCTACGAGCAGTACTTC.

This clonotype was counted only a few times. This chain joins TRBV19 and TRBJ1-5, with a weak D call TRBD1 (6 bases). From germline, CDR1 is LNHDA and CDR2 SQIVND (reference sequence). Trimming pared 7 bases from V and 4 bases from J, leaving 14 bases between. The CDR3 sequence is 14 residues long. In DNA, the CDR3 is TGTGCCAGTACATCAGGGGCCCTGAATCAGCCCCAGCATTTT. Amino acids: CASTSGALNQPQHF.

This chain joins TRBV11-3 and TRBJ2-1, with 7 positions matching TRBD1. V shed 4 bases and J 9 bases; nucleotides not matched to a gene: 6. The germline V gene has CDR1 SGHNT and CDR2 YENEEA. This CDR3 contains 13 residues. The DNA of the CDR3 is TGTGCCAGCAGCTCAGGGGGAACAGGTGAGCAGTTCTTC. This codes for CASSSGGTGEQFF.

The V and J genes are TRBV18 and TRBJ2-3, with D uncertain. The CDR3 contains 14 residues. Germline V gene data show CDR1 as KGHSH and CDR2 as LQKENI. The V end was cut by 6 bases, the J end by 3 bases, with 13 bases between. DNA for the CDR3: TGTGCCAGCTCGGCTGCCGGTGTTACAGATACGCAGTATTTT. This sequence encodes CASSAAGVTDTQYF.

To note about this clonotype: A read error may produce the germline difference seen at one junction end. The chain carries TRBV7-2 and TRBJ2-1; 11 nucleotides agree with TRBD2. Germline assignment: CDR1 SGHTA and CDR2 FQGNSA. There are 18 residues in the CDR3. In DNA, the CDR3 is TGTGCCAGCAGCTCCCCCGCTAGCGGGAGGAGGACCTACAATGAGCAGATCTTC. Translated: CASSSPASGRRTYNEQIF.

The chain links TRBV6-2 or TRBV6-3 to TRBJ2-3; perhaps TRBD1 as D (5 bases). The V and J ends lost 3 bases and 4 bases respectively, with 14 bases between them. The CDR3 totals 15 residues. The germline gives CDR1 MNHEY, CDR2 SVGEGT. CDR3 residues: CASSYSRGLSDTQYF. The CDR3 bases are TGTGCCAGCAGTTATAGTAGGGGCTTGTCAGATACGCAGTATTTT.

This clonotype was observed a handful of times. This sequence joins TRBV6-1 and TRBJ2-7, with 14 bases aligning to TRBD2. The V gene end was trimmed by 7 bases and the J gene end by 3 bases; junction bases not matched to a gene: 5. This CDR3 has 15 amino acids. Germline V lookup: CDR1 MNHNS, CDR2 SASEGT. In nucleotides, the CDR3 is TGTGCCAGCATGAAAGGGACTAGCGGGAGCTACGAGCAGTACTTC. As protein: CASMKGTSGSYEQYF.

This chain joins TRBV19 and TRBJ1-4; a possible D gene is TRBD1 (6 bases). Trimming shortened V by 6 bases and J by 5 bases, and 16 bases separated the two germline ends. The CDR3 covers 15 residues. Germline V gene data show CDR1 as LNHDA and CDR2 as SQIVND (reference sequence). This CDR3 reads CASSGGALSNEKLFF. The CDR3 nucleotides are TGTGCCAGTAGCGGGGGGGCCCTGTCAAATGAAAAACTGTTTTTT. The entire variable domain, with the rest obtained from reference TRBV19 and TRBJ1-4, is as follows: DGGITQSPKYLFRKEGQNVTLSCEQNLNHDAMYWYRQDPGQGLRLIYYSQIVNDFQKGDIAEGYSVSREKKESFPLTVTSAQKNPTAFYLCASSGGALSNEKLFFGSGTQLSVL.

CDR3 region: CASSFYHYSYEQYF. The CDR3 coding sequence is TGTGCCAGCAGTTTCTACCATTACTCCTACGAGCAGTACTTC. The chain links TRBV27 to TRBJ2-7; no firm D call. Germline V gives CDR1 MNHEY, CDR2 SMNVEV (reference sequence). This CDR3 is built from 14 residues. V was pared by 3 bases and J by 0 bases, with 9 bases between.